A single sample is the source of the 29 T cell receptor beta chains below, sequenced in a study of cytomegalovirus exposure and HLA in healthy donors (dated by TCRdb to about 2017). The protocol used for the library was the immunoSEQ multiplex PCR assay. For the multiplex PCR, a mixture combining 60 forward primers for TCR Vbeta segments and 13 reverse primers for TCR Jbeta segments was used. TCRdb carries this immuneACCESS record with in-frame sequences only. Its versions omit some clonotypes, under half of them owing to an unresolved V gene in the studies checked, with the rest unexplained. This sample has 200,000 to 250,000 clones in its table, and just under 85% of those were observed once. The ten largest clonotypes hold 0.55% to 0.7% of the sample. Sequenced material: PBMCs. The receptors shown here come from a middle-aged woman in good health and CMV-seronegative.

This chain joins TRBV2 and TRBJ2-3; D perhaps matches TRBD1 (6 bases). Trimming pared 3 bases from V and 1 base from J, leaving 17 bases between. Per the germline V gene, CDR1 is SNHLY and CDR2 is FYNNEI. This CDR3 is built from 17 residues. The CDR3 loop reads CASSDLLGARGTDTQYF. As DNA, the CDR3 is TGTGCCAGCAGTGACCTTCTGGGGGCGCGGGGCACAGATACGCAGTATTTT.

The CDR3 DNA sequence: TGTGCCAGCAGTGAATTCTGGCGGGCTTTCTTT. This gives the protein CASSEFWRAFF. V and J are TRBV25-1 and TRBJ1-1; no definite D call. The CDR3 loop spans 11 amino acids. Per the germline V gene, CDR1 is MGHDK and CDR2 is SYGVNS. Trimming stripped 1 base from V and 11 bases from J, with 8 bases between.

The count of this clone is one. This rearrangement joins TRBV11-2 to TRBJ2-7, with D tentatively TRBD1 (5 bases). Germline CDR1 SGHAT, CDR2 FQNNGV. CDR3 size: 12 residues. V lost 2 bases, J lost 7 bases, and 9 bases lay in between. CDR3 loop: CASSLTGKEQYF. CDR3 nucleotide sequence: TGTGCCAGCAGCTTAACAGGAAAGGAGCAGTACTTC.

This clone has more than one count but fewer than ten. The V and J genes are TRBV15 and TRBJ1-4; D is possibly TRBD1 (6 bases). CDR3 length equals 18 residues. Germline CDR1 and CDR2: LNHNV and YYDKDF (reference sequence). The ends were cut back, 0 bases at V and 2 bases at J, with 16 bases in the middle. CDR3: CATSRDWGQGKTNEKLFF. CDR3 in DNA: TGTGCCACCAGCAGAGATTGGGGGCAGGGAAAGACTAATGAAAAACTGTTTTTT.

This sequence joins TRBV6-6 and TRBJ2-5, with TRBD2 matching 7 bases. V lost 6 bases to trimming and J lost 1 base; unmatched junction nucleotides: 5. CDR1 and CDR2 (germline): MNHNY, SVGAGI (reference sequence). This CDR3 contains 14 residues. This chain's CDR3 is CASRGRTSQETQYF. Here the CDR3 DNA reads TGTGCCAGCAGGGGGCGGACTAGCCAAGAGACCCAGTACTTC.

V is TRBV5-4 and J is TRBJ2-1; 13 bases align to TRBD2. Germline loops: CDR1 SGHNT, CDR2 YYREEE (reference sequence). Germline trimming cut 3 bases from V and 6 bases from J; bases unmatched to any gene: 3. The CDR3 covers 15 residues. For the CDR3, the DNA is TGTGCCAGCAGCTCAGGACTAGCGGGGGTCAATGAGCAGTTCTTC. Amino acid sequence: CASSSGLAGVNEQFF.

The chain uses TRBV19 and TRBJ1-6; 9 bases are a match to TRBD1. Germline-derived CDR1 and CDR2 are LNHDA and SQIVND (reference sequence). The CDR3 loop spans 15 amino acids. The trim removed 4 bases at V and 10 bases at J, leaving 8 bases unmatched. In DNA, the CDR3 is TGTGCCAGTAGTACCTCCGGGACAGGGATGTCACCCCTCCACTTT. It specifies CASSTSGTGMSPLHF.

There are a few counts of this clone. J is TRBJ2-3 and V is TRBV4-1, with D hard to call. The ends were cut back, 1 base at V and 3 bases at J, with 8 bases in the middle. The CDR3 runs 14 residues. CDR1 is MGHRA, CDR2 YSYEKL, per germline. The CDR3 DNA reads as TGCGCCAGCAGCCAAGTGGCACCGACAGATACGCAGTATTTT. Protein: CASSQVAPTDTQYF.

The chain links TRBV5-1 to TRBJ2-7; 7 bases line up with TRBD1. Trimming cost V 4 bases and J 0 bases; bases outside gene matches: 7. Germline V gene data show CDR1 as SGHRS and CDR2 as YFSETQ. The CDR3 sequence is 15 residues long. DNA of the CDR3: TGCGCCAGCAGCAAGCAGGGGGAGAGCTCCTACGAGCAGTACTTC. This sequence encodes CASSKQGESSYEQYF.

V and J are TRBV11-2 and TRBJ2-2; 7 bases line up with TRBD2. With 5 bases clipped from V and 4 bases from J, the junction kept 7 bases outside the gene matches. Germline V gene lookup returns CDR1 SGHAT and CDR2 FQNNGV. The CDR3 runs to 15 residues. The CDR3 is CASSTREGFTGELFF. DNA of the CDR3: TGTGCCAGCAGCACAAGGGAGGGGTTCACCGGGGAGCTGTTTTTT.

The V gene is TRBV10-3, the J gene TRBJ2-7, with 14 bases matching TRBD2. V shed 8 bases, J shed 6 bases, and the junction held 6 bases outside the gene matches. This CDR3 is 14 amino acids long. Germline CDR1 and CDR2: ENHRY and SYGVKD. For the CDR3, the DNA is TGTGCCATCTTAAGGACTAGCGGGGGGTTCGAGCAGTACTTC. Protein sequence: CAILRTSGGFEQYF.

The chain employs TRBV6-5 and TRBJ1-2; weak D call: TRBD1 (5 bases). V was pared by 0 bases and J by 4 bases, with 9 bases between. Germline lookup yields CDR1 MNHEY and CDR2 SVGAGI. The CDR3 length is 14 residues. The CDR3 DNA is TGTGCCAGCAGTTACTCGGAGGGGCTCTATGGCTACACCTTC. It specifies CASSYSEGLYGYTF.

This rearrangement joins TRBV6-4 to TRBJ2-7, with D unclear. Germline CDR1 is MRHNA and CDR2 is SNTAGT. The CDR3 spans 14 residues. The V end lost 2 bases, the J end lost 3 bases, and 11 bases lay between the germline ends. CDR3 in DNA: TGTGCCAGCAGTGACAGTCCAGAGCGCTACGAGCAGTACTTC. It codes for CASSDSPERYEQYF.

This chain links TRBV18 with TRBJ2-7; no firm D call. Trimming took 1 base from V and 0 from J, leaving 7 bases between them. Germline V gene data show CDR1 as KGHSH and CDR2 as LQKENI. There are 14 residues in the CDR3. The CDR3, as DNA: TGTGCCAGCTCACCACTTGTCAGCTCCTACGAGCAGTACTTC. Protein: CASSPLVSSYEQYF.

In its sample, this clone was seen a few times. The CDR3 reads CASWGRTEAFF. The CDR3 DNA sequence: TGTGCCAGCTGGGGGCGAACTGAAGCTTTCTTT. The rearrangement uses TRBV6-5 and TRBJ1-1; maybe TRBD1 (6 bases). Germline CDR1 is MNHEY and CDR2 is SVGAGI. V was pared by 8 bases and J by 5 bases, with 9 bases between. This CDR3 contains 11 residues.

The rearrangement uses TRBV6-5 and TRBJ1-5; 8 bases map to TRBD1. V dropped 4 bases and J dropped 3; count of bases not matched to a gene: 2. The CDR3 contains 14 residues. The germline V gene has CDR1 MNHEY and CDR2 SVGAGI. The CDR3 nucleotides are TGTGCCAGCAGTTGGACAGGGTTCAATCAGCCCCAGCATTTT. It specifies CASSWTGFNQPQHF.

This chain joins TRBV9 and TRBJ2-3; D call uncertain. Germline CDR1 is SGDLS and CDR2 is YYNGEE. This CDR3 has 13 amino acids. Trimming took off 0 bases at V and 3 bases at J, with 5 bases between the two ends. CDR3 loop: CASSVGPTDTQYF. CDR3 DNA: TGTGCCAGCAGCGTAGGGCCTACAGATACGCAGTATTTT.

The chain couples TRBV16 to TRBJ1-2; 10 nucleotides align to TRBD1. Germline V lookup: CDR1 KGHSY, CDR2 FQNENV. Trimming took 1 base from V and 5 from J; bases not matched to a gene: 13. The CDR3 consists of 18 residues. The CDR3 DNA reads as TGTGCCAGCAGCCAATTCCCACAGTTGACAGGGGGCACGTATGGCTACACCTTC. It is translated as CASSQFPQLTGGTYGYTF.

The chain's CDR3 is CASSPETSSNYGYTF. CDR3 sequence (DNA): TGTGCCAGCTCACCAGAGACTTCGTCTAACTATGGCTACACCTTC. The rearrangement uses TRBV18 and TRBJ1-2; D unclear. Germline CDR1 KGHSH, CDR2 LQKENI. The CDR3 runs to 15 residues. Trimming removed 2 bases from V and 0 bases from J, with 10 bases in between.

This sequence joins TRBV7-9 and TRBJ1-2; a possible D gene is TRBD1 (5 bases). Germline CDR1 SEHNR, CDR2 FQNEAQ (reference sequence). V lost 7 bases and J lost 3, with 12 bases in between. CDR3 length equals 13 residues. The CDR3 sequence: CASTKGADYGYTF. DNA of the CDR3: TGTGCCAGCACCAAAGGGGCTGACTATGGCTACACCTTC.

V usage is TRBV28 and J usage is TRBJ1-2, with 7 positions matching TRBD1. The CDR3 loop spans 14 amino acids. The J segment lost 4 bases and the V segment lost 3 bases, leaving 5 bases of the junction unmatched. Germline V gives CDR1 MDHEN, CDR2 SYDVKM. The CDR3 here is CASSFWGQSYGYTF. The CDR3 bases are TGTGCCAGCAGTTTCTGGGGACAGAGCTATGGCTACACCTTC.

The genes are TRBV29-1 and TRBJ2-5; D is ambiguous. V was trimmed by 4 bases and J by 1 base, leaving 7 bases between them. The germline V gene has CDR1 SQVTM and CDR2 ANQGSEA. The length of the CDR3 is 12 residues. CDR3 loop: CSVAASQETQYF. CDR3 sequence (DNA): TGCAGCGTTGCCGCCAGCCAAGAGACCCAGTACTTC.

V and J are TRBV5-1 and TRBJ1-2; 9 nucleotides line up with TRBD1. J lost 4 bases, V lost 2 bases, and 6 bases had no gene match. The CDR3 has 15 residues. Germline lookup yields CDR1 SGHRS and CDR2 YFSETQ. CDR3 sequence reads: CASSFGDREVYGYTF. The CDR3 DNA reads as TGCGCCAGCAGCTTTGGGGACAGGGAGGTCTATGGCTACACCTTC.

This clone was counted once. This rearrangement joins TRBV28 to TRBJ1-5; D may be TRBD1 (5 bases). Trimming left V 6 bases short and J 1 base short, with 10 bases between. The CDR3 spans 14 residues. Germline lookup yields CDR1 MDHEN and CDR2 SYDVKM. CDR3 coding DNA: TGTGCCAGCAGCGGGGGAGGGAGCAATCAGCCCCAGCATTTT. This sequence encodes CASSGGGSNQPQHF.

This rearrangement joins TRBV9 to TRBJ1-3; D unresolved. V was clipped by 0 bases and J by 4 bases, with 8 bases between them. Germline CDR1 reads SGDLS; CDR2 reads YYNGEE. The CDR3 consists of 14 residues. The CDR3 DNA is TGTGCCAGCAGCGTAGGGGAGGTAGGAAACACCATATATTTT. It specifies CASSVGEVGNTIYF.

There are a few counts of this clone. This chain uses TRBV6-1 with TRBJ1-1; D not certain. There are 14 residues in the CDR3. Germline V CDR1 and CDR2: MNHNS, SASEGT. V lost 4 bases and J lost 5, with 14 bases in between. In nucleotides, the CDR3 is TGTGCCAGCAGTGTGGCCAGAGTGCGGACTGAAGCTTTCTTT. As protein: CASSVARVRTEAFF.

This clone was picked up one time. The rearrangement uses TRBV6-6 and TRBJ1-5; 10 nucleotides line up with TRBD1. Germline V gene lookup returns CDR1 MNHNY and CDR2 SVGAGI (reference sequence). The CDR3 is made up of 15 amino acids. V was clipped by 6 bases and J by 7 bases; unmatched bases: 9. The CDR3 sequence: CASRAGQGMRQPQHF. CDR3 DNA sequence: TGTGCCAGCAGGGCGGGACAGGGGATGCGGCAGCCCCAGCATTTT.

V is TRBV4-3 and J is TRBJ2-1, with D perhaps matching TRBD1 (6 bases). The CDR3 loop spans 13 amino acids. Germline lookup yields CDR1 LGHNA and CDR2 YSLEER. Trimming shortened V by 1 base and J by 6 bases, and 7 bases separated the two germline ends. CDR3 nucleotides: TGCGCCAGCAGCCAAGGAGGGGGCAATGAGCAGTTCTTC. This sequence encodes CASSQGGGNEQFF.

The J gene is TRBJ2-3, the V gene TRBV9; 7 positions agree with TRBD2. J lost 2 bases, V lost 4 bases, and 4 bases had no gene match. Germline values: CDR1 SGDLS, CDR2 YYNGEE. There are 14 residues in the CDR3. As DNA, the CDR3 is TGTGCCAGCAGCCTAGGGACTATCACAGATACGCAGTATTTT. It translates to CASSLGTITDTQYF.